The 9 T cell receptor beta chains below were found in one sample sequenced in a study of cytomegalovirus exposure and HLA in healthy donors. This PCR relied on a set of 60 Vbeta primers and 13 Jbeta primers. Clones were sequenced by immunoSEQ multiplex PCR, and TCRdb holds only the in-frame ones, with some missing. The top ten hold 3% to 5% of the sample, which has 95,000 to 150,000 clones, approximately 74% seen once. The sequenced sample consisted of PBMCs. These receptors came from a man aged 40-49 years in good health and CMV-seropositive.

The DNA of the CDR3 is TGTGCCAGCTCACCACTCGCAGGGATATACCCCTACGAGCAGTACTTC. Translated, it gives CASSPLAGIYPYEQYF. The chain is built from TRBV18 and TRBJ2-7, with TRBD1 as a possible D gene (5 bases). The germline V gene has CDR1 KGHSH and CDR2 LQKENI. The CDR3 extends over 16 amino acids. V lost 1 base and J 2 bases, leaving 15 bases between the germline ends.

This clone was picked up a small number of times. V is TRBV27 and J is TRBJ1-2, with TRBD1 identical over 10 bases. Trimming took 8 bases from V and 6 from J; bases not matched to a gene: 12. Germline CDR1 reads MNHEY; CDR2 reads SMNVEV (reference sequence). The CDR3 has 15 residues. The CDR3, as DNA: TGTGCCAGCCGGAGAGCGACAGGGGGCTTCGATGGCTACACCTTC. Its translation is CASRRATGGFDGYTF.

The rearrangement joins TRBV10-3 to TRBJ2-7; 8 nucleotides match TRBD1. Losses at the gene ends were 4 bases for V and 4 bases for J; bases not matched to a gene: 15. Looked up from germline, CDR1 is ENHRY and CDR2 is SYGVKD. This CDR3 is built from 17 residues. CDR3 sequence: CAISVYPGQGGNYEQYF. CDR3 sequence (DNA): TGTGCCATCAGTGTGTATCCCGGACAGGGAGGCAATTACGAGCAGTACTTC.

This clone was observed a few times. The J gene is TRBJ1-4, the V gene TRBV10-2; 7 positions agree with TRBD1. With V trimmed by 7 bases and J by 7 bases, 12 bases remained unmatched. The CDR3 has 15 residues. The germline gives CDR1 WSHSY, CDR2 SAAADI. In DNA form, the CDR3 reads TGCGCCAGCACACGGGGCCGGGACAGAGGTGAAAAACTGTTTTTT. Its translation is CASTRGRDRGEKLFF.

CDR3 loop: CASEDREIFGNTIYF. As DNA, the CDR3 is TGTGCCAGCGAAGACAGGGAAATCTTCGGAAACACCATATATTTT. The J gene is TRBJ1-3, the V gene TRBV6-5, with 7 bases identical to TRBD1. V lost 8 bases to trimming and J lost 4 bases; unmatched junction nucleotides: 11. The CDR3 sequence is 15 residues long. Germline V gives CDR1 MNHEY, CDR2 SVGAGI.

V usage is TRBV11-2 and J usage is TRBJ1-5; D not resolved. The CDR3 runs 14 residues. Germline lookup yields CDR1 SGHAT and CDR2 FQNNGV. V lost 4 bases to trimming and J lost 1 base, with 8 bases between them. The CDR3 region has the DNA TGTGCCAGCAGCTCACTGGGCAGCAATCAGCCCCAGCATTTT. Translated: CASSSLGSNQPQHF.

The V gene is TRBV10-2, the J gene TRBJ2-7; 8 bases are a match to TRBD2. With V trimmed by 0 bases and J by 0 bases, 4 bases remained unmatched. This CDR3 comprises 16 residues. Germline assignment: CDR1 WSHSY and CDR2 SAAADI. Written as DNA, the CDR3 is TGCGCCAGCAGTGAGTCGGCGGGGGGAAGCTCCTACGAGCAGTACTTC. It is translated as CASSESAGGSSYEQYF.

The rearrangement joins TRBV9 to TRBJ1-1, with D possibly TRBD1 on 5 matching bases. V dropped 4 bases and J dropped 2 bases, with 21 bases sitting between them. Germline values: CDR1 SGDLS, CDR2 YYNGEE. CDR3 length equals 17 residues. The DNA for the CDR3 is TGTGCCAGCAGCCCCAGTGTGGGGAGGGGAAAAAACACTGAAGCTTTCTTT. Its translation is CASSPSVGRGKNTEAFF.

The chain joins TRBV18 to TRBJ2-5, with D maybe TRBD2 (5 bases). There are 12 residues in the CDR3. CDR1 KGHSH and CDR2 LQKENI come from the germline V gene. Deletions cut 4 bases from V and 3 bases from J, with 6 bases between. CDR3 bases: TGTGCCAGCTCACTGACTAAAGAGACCCAGTACTTC. It encodes CASSLTKETQYF.